The subject of this entry is one T cell receptor (beta chain). These data come from a study of cytomegalovirus exposure and HLA in healthy donors. Trimming took 7 bases from V and 7 from J; bases not matched to a gene: 4. The CDR3 length is 13 residues. CDR1 is SQVTM, CDR2 ANQGSEA, per germline. PCR amplification relied on 60 Vbeta primers (plus 13 Jbeta primers). Generated by immunoSEQ multiplex PCR, the TCRdb table keeps only in-frame clones and is missing some. The data show 100,000 to 150,000 clones, roughly 85% seen once. The sample comprised PBMCs. The origin of this receptor is a middle-aged woman in good health and CMV-seropositive. The chain couples TRBV29-1 to TRBJ2-1; 13 bases map to TRBD2. The CDR3 coding sequence is TGCAGCGGGACTAGCGGGAGACGGAATGAGCAGTTCTTC. Amino acid sequence: CSGTSGRRNEQFF.